Presented here are 18 T cell receptor beta chains from one specimen sequenced in a study of OX40 agonist ivuxolimab in advanced cancers. Sequencing used immunoSEQ multiplex PCR; TCRdb keeps in-frame clones, though not all of them. The profile shows about 31,000 clones, around 87% of them singletons. The sample consisted of CD4+ or CD8+ T cells sorted from blood, taken in a trial of the OX40 agonist ivuxolimab. The receptors originated from an adult with an advanced solid tumor such as melanoma, head and neck, liver or kidney cancer.

The rearrangement joins TRBV6-5 to TRBJ1-1, with a possible D match to TRBD1 (6 bases). The V gene lost 4 bases and the J gene lost 4 bases, with 19 bases spanning the gap. CDR1 MNHEY and CDR2 SVGAGI come from the germline V gene. The CDR3 spans 16 residues. In nucleotides, the CDR3 is TGTGCCAGCAGTTCCCGTCGAAGGGGGGCGAGCACTGAAGCTTTCTTT. Translation: CASSSRRRGASTEAFF.

This clone was found once. The chain couples TRBV11-2 to TRBJ2-5; possibly TRBD1 for D (7 bases). Germline lookup yields CDR1 SGHAT and CDR2 FQNNGV. This CDR3 region has 15 residues. Trimming stripped 3 bases from V and 2 bases from J, with 13 bases between. The CDR3 nucleotides read TGTGCCAGCAGCTTTGATCAGGGGGGACAAGAGACCCAGTACTTC. This gives the protein CASSFDQGGQETQYF.

The chain is built from TRBV10-3 and TRBJ2-5, with D unresolved. Per germline, CDR1 ENHRY and CDR2 SYGVKD. This CDR3 comprises 15 residues. V lost 0 bases and J lost 5, with 13 bases in between. The CDR3, as DNA: TGTGCCATCAGTGAGTCGGTGTTAGCAAAGGAGACCCAGTACTTC. This codes for CAISESVLAKETQYF.

The CDR3 DNA sequence: TGCGCCAGCAGCATCCGGGACAGGGCCTACGAGCAGTACTTC. The encoded protein is CASSIRDRAYEQYF. The chain joins TRBV5-1 to TRBJ2-7; 9 bases map to TRBD1. The CDR3 runs to 14 residues. Germline V gene data show CDR1 as SGHRS and CDR2 as YFSETQ. Trimming at V came to 4 bases and at J to 2 bases, leaving 4 bases not matched to a gene.

The genes are TRBV6-6 and TRBJ2-1, with TRBD1 matching 9 bases. With V trimmed by 4 bases and J by 7 bases, 11 bases remained unmatched. CDR3 size: 16 residues. Looked up from germline, CDR1 is MNHNY and CDR2 is SVGAGI (reference sequence). The CDR3 DNA reads as TGTGCCAGCAGTTTTACCGGACAGGGGAAGTATAATGAGCAGTTCTTC. Its protein is CASSFTGQGKYNEQFF.

The CDR3 DNA is TGTGCCAGCAGCACCCCCACAGGGGTTCGCTACGAGCAGTACTTC. Translating gives CASSTPTGVRYEQYF. J is TRBJ2-7 and V is TRBV21-1; the D segment call TRBD1 is taken from the table without a DNA check. TRBV21-1 is labeled a pseudogene. CDR3 size: 15 residues.

V usage is TRBV4-1 and J usage is TRBJ2-2, with 7 bases fitting TRBD2. The V gene end was trimmed by 2 bases and the J gene end by 6 bases; junction bases not matched to a gene: 6. The CDR3 totals 15 residues. CDR1 and CDR2 from the germline V gene are MGHRA and YSYEKL. The CDR3 nucleotides are TGCGCCAGCAGCCAATTGACTAGCACCTCCGGGGAGCTGTTTTTT. Protein sequence: CASSQLTSTSGELFF.

Here the CDR3 reads CASSSRDRDYEDTEAFF. The DNA for the CDR3 is TGCGCCAGCAGCTCCCGGGACAGGGATTACGAGGACACTGAAGCTTTCTTT. The chain carries TRBV5-1 and TRBJ1-1; TRBD1 agrees at 9 bases. Germline V gene sequence: CDR1 SGHRS, CDR2 YFSETQ. This CDR3 has 17 amino acids. Trimming took 3 bases from V and 3 from J; bases not matched to a gene: 12.

This chain links TRBV13 with TRBJ2-1, with D unclear. The CDR3 consists of 14 residues. Germline V gene lookup returns CDR1 PRHDT and CDR2 FYEKMQ (reference sequence). V lost 5 bases and J 3 bases, leaving 11 bases between the germline ends. DNA for the CDR3: TGTGCCAGCAGCCCCCCGCGGCTCTACAATGAGCAGTTCTTC. It specifies CASSPPRLYNEQFF.

The J gene is TRBJ1-2, the V gene TRBV4-2, with D uncertain. This CDR3 is built from 14 residues. The germline gives CDR1 LGHNA, CDR2 YNFKEQ. Trimming pared 0 bases from V and 7 bases from J, leaving 12 bases between. CDR3 bases: TGTGCCAGCAGCCAAGACAGGACCCCGGGTGGCTACACCTTC. It yields the protein CASSQDRTPGGYTF.

V is TRBV5-1 and J is TRBJ1-5, with D maybe TRBD1 (6 bases). The CDR3 length is 14 residues. V lost 0 bases to trimming and J lost 3 bases, with 7 bases between them. In germline, CDR1 is SGHRS, CDR2 YFSETQ. The CDR3: CASSLAGDNQPQHF. In DNA form, the CDR3 reads TGCGCCAGCAGCTTGGCAGGGGACAATCAGCCCCAGCATTTT.

The genes are TRBV11-2 and TRBJ2-1; no firm D call. CDR3 length: 13 amino acids. Trimming pared 6 bases from V and 8 bases from J, leaving 14 bases between. Germline V gene lookup returns CDR1 SGHAT and CDR2 FQNNGV. This CDR3 reads CASSRWTLDEQFF. In DNA, the CDR3 is TGTGCCAGCAGTCGCTGGACCTTGGATGAGCAGTTCTTC.

This clone showed up just once. Written as DNA, the CDR3 is TGCGCCAGCAGCCAAGAGGGAGAAGGCACAGATACGCAGTATTTT. Translation: CASSQEGEGTDTQYF. The chain has TRBV4-1 and TRBJ2-3, with D perhaps matching TRBD2 (5 bases). The CDR3 sequence is 15 residues long. From germline, CDR1 is MGHRA and CDR2 YSYEKL. With 0 bases removed from V and 1 base from J, the gap between germline ends came to 8 bases.

The chain has TRBV19 and TRBJ2-7; TRBD1 might be the D (5 bases). V lost 5 bases, J lost 2 bases, and 13 bases lay in between. The CDR3 loop spans 14 amino acids. Germline-derived CDR1 and CDR2 are LNHDA and SQIVND (reference sequence). The CDR3 DNA reads as TGTGCCAGTAGTGTCCATTCAGGGCCCTACGAGCAGTACTTC. It codes for CASSVHSGPYEQYF. Looking up the rest from reference TRBV19 and TRBJ2-7 gives the full variable domain: DGGITQSPKYLFRKEGQNVTLSCEQNLNHDAMYWYRQDPGQGLRLIYYSQIVNDFQKGDIAEGYSVSREKKESFPLTVTSAQKNPTAFYLCASSVHSGPYEQYFGPGTRLTVT.

The rearrangement joins TRBV28 to TRBJ2-2; D is possibly TRBD1 (5 bases). The CDR3 has 16 amino acids. Germline values: CDR1 MDHEN, CDR2 SYDVKM. V lost 5 bases and J lost 5, with 18 bases in between. The DNA of the CDR3 is TGTGCCAGCAGTCTGACCCGACAGATCTTTACCGGGGAGCTGTTTTTT. Translating it yields CASSLTRQIFTGELFF.

This chain joins TRBV28 and TRBJ2-1, with D maybe TRBD2 (5 bases). Germline V gives CDR1 MDHEN, CDR2 SYDVKM. Trimming took 2 bases from V and 3 from J, leaving 14 bases between them. CDR3 size: 16 residues. In DNA form, the CDR3 reads TGTGCCAGCAGTTTACCGCCGGGTCGGGGCTACAATGAGCAGTTCTTC. It is translated as CASSLPPGRGYNEQFF.

The rearrangement uses TRBV11-3 and TRBJ2-2, with 8 nucleotides matching TRBD1. V was pared by 7 bases and J by 6 bases, with 10 bases of the junction left unmatched. There are 15 residues in the CDR3. Germline V gives CDR1 SGHNT, CDR2 YENEEA. The CDR3 nucleotides are TGTGCCAGCAAGTCGGGACAGGTTGGCGCCGGGGAGCTGTTTTTT. As protein: CASKSGQVGAGELFF.

The chain employs TRBV18 and TRBJ1-3; D ambiguous. This CDR3 is built from 15 residues. The germline V and J ends were trimmed by 3 bases and 2 bases, with 11 bases remaining between them. Per the germline V gene, CDR1 is KGHSH and CDR2 is LQKENI. In DNA form, the CDR3 reads TGTGCCAGCTCACCGCGTACAAGGGCTGGAAACACCATATATTTT. Translation gives CASSPRTRAGNTIYF.